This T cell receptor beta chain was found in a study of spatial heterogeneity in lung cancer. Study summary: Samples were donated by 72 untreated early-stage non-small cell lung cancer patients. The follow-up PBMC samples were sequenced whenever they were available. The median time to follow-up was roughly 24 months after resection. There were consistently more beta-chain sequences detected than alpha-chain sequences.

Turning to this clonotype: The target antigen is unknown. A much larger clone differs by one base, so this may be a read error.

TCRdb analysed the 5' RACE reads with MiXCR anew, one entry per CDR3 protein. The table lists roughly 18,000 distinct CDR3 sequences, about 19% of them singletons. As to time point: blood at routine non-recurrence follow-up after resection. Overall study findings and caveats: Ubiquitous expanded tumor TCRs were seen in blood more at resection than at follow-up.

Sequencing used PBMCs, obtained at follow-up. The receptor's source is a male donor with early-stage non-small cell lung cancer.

CDR3 region: CASSPAYEQYF. The CDR3 region has the DNA TGTGCCAGCAGCCCCGCCTACGAGCAGTACTTC. The chain recombines TRBV5-8 with TRBJ2-7, with no clear D. The CDR3 loop spans 11 amino acids. Germline V gene sequence: CDR1 SGHTS, CDR2 YDEGEE. The V and J ends lost 4 bases and 2 bases respectively, with 4 bases between them.